Listed below are T cell receptor beta chains from one sample, sequenced in a study of cytomegalovirus exposure and HLA in healthy donors. Libraries were prepared by immunoSEQ multiplex PCR; TCRdb keeps only in-frame clonotypes and omits some of them. The sample lists more than 110,000 clones, about 71% occurring once. Sequencing was performed on PBMCs. The source of these receptors is a woman aged 60-75 years in good health and CMV-seropositive. Both conserved end residues are part of each CDR3. A D gene is named only where the DNA matches it firmly. Some rows have no size entry. The others give once, few or many, or a class for an expanded clone.

>TRBV29-1|few|TRBJ2-1|TRBD2
CSVRAGEAYEQFF
>TRBV4-2|few|TRBJ1-3|TRBD1
CASSQVGQGGNTIYF
>TRBV5-1|.|TRBJ2-1|.
CASSLEPVVLTDEQFF
>TRBV2|few|TRBJ2-3|TRBD1
CASSLSGTGVTDTQYF
>TRBV14|.|TRBJ2-1|TRBD1
CASSLSGTGGNEQFF
>TRBV4-2|few|TRBJ2-2|TRBD2
CASSPGGGRTGELFF
>TRBV7-9|.|TRBJ2-4|TRBD1
CASSLGRQGLAKNIQYF
>TRBV10-3|.|TRBJ1-1|TRBD1
CAIRGQGGPNTEAFF
>TRBV5-6|.|TRBJ1-2|TRBD1
CASSNSRTGGPYTF
>TRBV21-1|.|TRBJ1-2|.
CASSRHRNYGYTF
>TRBV6-6|.|TRBJ1-2|TRBD1
CASSYRDRGVAGYTF
>TRBV11-2|.|TRBJ2-5|TRBD2
CASSLIAGGETQYF
>TRBV27|.|TRBJ2-3|TRBD2
CASSLSTSPGVGGQYF
>TRBV5-1|.|TRBJ2-3|.
CASNSPSTDTQYF
>TRBV6-5|.|TRBJ2-7|TRBD1
CASRPSGTGPWEQYF
>TRBV5-1|.|TRBJ2-1|.
CASSLVAGVNEQFF
>TRBV5-1|.|TRBJ2-7|.
CASSQGSHEQYF
>TRBV7-9|few|TRBJ1-4|TRBD1
CASSPQGTGHEKLFF
>TRBV2|.|.|TRBD1
CASRDRVNSYEQYF
>TRBV9|.|TRBJ1-5|TRBD1
CASSVGDRAQPQHF
>TRBV2|few|TRBJ1-5|.
CASSLESHQPQHF
>TRBV5-6|few|TRBJ1-2|TRBD1
CASSLQGAQGYTF
>TRBV5-5|.|TRBJ1-1|TRBD1
CASSFAPGGGRTEAFF
>TRBV5-1|once|TRBJ1-2|TRBD1
CASKDRDRTTGYTF
>TRBV2|.|TRBJ1-2|TRBD1
CASSKGQVDGYTF
>TRBV29-1|.|TRBJ1-1|.
CSGRTLNTEAFF
>TRBV7-2|.|TRBJ1-4|.
CASSRWGSSNEKLFF
>TRBV15|once|TRBJ1-1|TRBD1
CATSRSGTGDTEAFF
>TRBV28|.|TRBJ1-4|TRBD1
CASSFKGAVTNEKLFF
>TRBV6-1|.|TRBJ2-7|TRBD2
CASSGTSGRGEQYF
>TRBV5-1|once|TRBJ2-7|TRBD2
CASSLGLAGSYEQYF
>TRBV28|few|TRBJ1-2|.
CASSLGAGGYGYTF